This TCR beta chain is from a study of CD8 T cells in Susac syndrome. RNA totalling 0.5 to 1 ug underwent reverse transcription with random hexamers. TCR beta CDR3 was amplified by immunoSEQ covering 54 Vbeta and 13 Jbeta. MiXCR was run by TCRdb on the immunoSEQ multiplex PCR reads, yielding one entry per CDR3 protein. Among under 70,000 distinct CDR3 sequences listed, approximately 92% were seen once. This clonotype came up once. The V segment lost 0 bases and the J segment 9 bases; nucleotides outside the gene matches: 4. The length of the CDR3 is 15 residues. Germline CDR1 reads MNHEY; CDR2 reads SVGAGI. The T cells that were sequenced for TCR beta were CD8+ and CD4+ cells from blood.

The V and J genes are TRBV6-5 and TRBJ2-1; 11 nucleotides match TRBD2. What was sequenced was CD8+ T cells from PBMCs. The receptor comes from a human donor in good health. CDR3 DNA sequence: TGTGCCAGCAGTTACTCTAGCGGGGGGGCCGTTGAGCAGTTCTTC. It specifies CASSYSSGGAVEQFF.